Shown below are 27 T cell receptor beta chains from a single sample sequenced in a study of T cell changes during pregnancy in multiple sclerosis. Sequencing used immunoSEQ multiplex PCR; TCRdb keeps in-frame clones, though not all of them. The data contain some 59,000 clones, approximately 90% of them singletons. Sample: peripheral blood, taken in the second trimester of pregnancy. All receptors come from a female donor with multiple sclerosis, enrolled in a pregnancy study.

The V and J genes are TRBV19 and TRBJ1-2; 7 bases fit TRBD1. CDR3 length equals 14 residues. Trimming removed 9 bases from V and 0 bases from J; junction bases left unmatched: 7. The germline gives CDR1 LNHDA, CDR2 SQIVND (reference sequence). CDR3 amino acids: CASLGTVTNYGYTF. DNA of the CDR3: TGTGCCAGCCTAGGGACAGTCACTAACTATGGCTACACCTTC. The variable domain in full, with the rest retrieved from reference TRBV19 and TRBJ1-2, is DGGITQSPKYLFRKEGQNVTLSCEQNLNHDAMYWYRQDPGQGLRLIYYSQIVNDFQKGDIAEGYSVSREKKESFPLTVTSAQKNPTAFYLCASLGTVTNYGYTFGSGTRLTVV.

The rearrangement uses TRBV4-3 and TRBJ2-3; the match to TRBD2 covers 8 bases. Germline lookup yields CDR1 LGHNA and CDR2 YSLEER. This CDR3 comprises 16 residues. V trimming: 1 base; J trimming: 3 bases; junction bases outside the gene matches: 6. CDR3 region: CASSQGSRGGTDTQYF. The CDR3 coding sequence is TGCGCCAGCAGCCAAGGTAGCCGGGGGGGAACAGATACGCAGTATTTT.

The chain carries TRBV2 and TRBJ1-1; D call uncertain. The CDR3 length is 13 residues. V was clipped by 6 bases and J by 0 bases, with 8 bases between them. Looked up from germline, CDR1 is SNHLY and CDR2 is FYNNEI. In nucleotides, the CDR3 is TGTGCCAGCAGGATACAAGTGAACACTGAAGCTTTCTTT. This gives the protein CASRIQVNTEAFF.

This rearrangement joins TRBV7-6 to TRBJ2-5; 10 bases fit TRBD1. Looked up from germline, CDR1 is SGHVS and CDR2 is FNYEAQ. With 3 bases clipped from V and 5 bases from J, the junction kept 3 bases outside the gene matches. CDR3 length equals 14 residues. This chain's CDR3 is CASSFRGQGETQYF. CDR3 DNA sequence: TGTGCCAGCAGCTTTAGGGGACAGGGGGAGACCCAGTACTTC.

The chain has TRBV15 and TRBJ2-7, with D possibly being TRBD1 (5 bases). The V end lost 0 bases, the J end lost 3 bases, and 9 bases lay between the germline ends. This CDR3 is built from 14 residues. Germline V lookup: CDR1 LNHNV, CDR2 YYDKDF (reference sequence). CDR3 amino acids: CATSRDPRVYEQYF. The CDR3 region has the DNA TGTGCCACCAGCAGAGATCCCAGGGTCTACGAGCAGTACTTC.

In its sample, this clone was seen once. The rearrangement uses TRBV30 and TRBJ1-2, with 11 bases aligning to TRBD1. The CDR3 is 14 amino acids. Trimming at V came to 5 bases and at J to 4 bases, leaving 6 bases not matched to a gene. Germline CDR1 and CDR2: GTSNPN and SVGIG (reference sequence). CDR3 DNA: TGTGCCTGGGGAGGGACAGGGGGGACCTATGGCTACACCTTC. It is translated as CAWGGTGGTYGYTF.

The chain employs TRBV4-1 and TRBJ1-1; D might be TRBD1 (6 bases). The CDR3 length is 15 residues. CDR1 is MGHRA and CDR2 is YSYEKL in the germline V gene. Trimming left V 0 bases short and J 7 bases short, with 15 bases between. The CDR3 region is CASSQDYAGEDEAFF. The CDR3 DNA reads TGCGCCAGCAGCCAAGACTACGCAGGGGAAGATGAAGCTTTCTTT.

The CDR3 reads CASSPDRDHYGYTF. CDR3 DNA sequence: TGTGCCAGCTCACCGGACAGGGACCACTATGGCTACACCTTC. The chain employs TRBV18 and TRBJ1-2; 8 bases fit TRBD1. The CDR3 runs 14 residues. Germline assignment: CDR1 KGHSH and CDR2 LQKENI. The ends lost 3 bases at V and 3 bases at J; junction bases unmatched: 3.

The rearrangement joins TRBV5-8 to TRBJ1-6; D is unresolved. Germline CDR1 is SGHTS and CDR2 is YDEGEE. This CDR3 region has 14 residues. Trimming removed 3 bases at V and 7 bases at J, with 11 bases between. The chain's CDR3 is CASSSRGNNSPLHF. For the CDR3, the DNA is TGTGCCAGCAGCTCCCGGGGAAACAATTCACCCCTCCACTTT.

The chain carries TRBV7-9 and TRBJ1-1; perhaps TRBD1 as D (5 bases). Trimming pared 10 bases from V and 1 base from J, leaving 7 bases between. Germline CDR1 and CDR2: SEHNR and FQNEAQ (reference sequence). The CDR3 has 11 amino acids. CDR3 sequence reads: CATQGNTEAFF. DNA of the CDR3: TGTGCCACTCAGGGGAACACTGAAGCTTTCTTT.

The chain combines TRBV28 with TRBJ2-5; perhaps TRBD2 as D (6 bases). V lost 7 bases and J lost 2, with 11 bases in between. Germline V gene data show CDR1 as MDHEN and CDR2 as SYDVKM. The CDR3 extends over 13 amino acids. The CDR3 region is CASKLAVQETQYF. The DNA for the CDR3 is TGTGCCAGCAAGTTAGCGGTACAAGAGACCCAGTACTTC.

The rearrangement links TRBV5-4 to TRBJ1-1; D is unresolved. V shed 0 bases and J shed 1 base, with 4 bases lying between them. This CDR3 has 13 amino acids. Germline values: CDR1 SGHNT, CDR2 YYREEE (reference sequence). The CDR3 DNA reads TGTGCCAGCAGCTTGGAAGCGAACACTGAAGCTTTCTTT. Protein product: CASSLEANTEAFF.

The chain employs TRBV19 and TRBJ1-2; D is uncertain. Trimming took 4 bases from V and 1 from J, leaving 13 bases between them. CDR1 LNHDA and CDR2 SQIVND come from the germline V gene (reference sequence). The CDR3 is made up of 15 amino acids. CDR3 sequence: CASSKEQRINYGYTF. The DNA of the CDR3 is TGTGCCAGTAGTAAGGAACAGCGGATTAACTATGGCTACACCTTC.

The chain is built from TRBV28 and TRBJ2-7, with D possibly being TRBD1 (6 bases). Germline loops: CDR1 MDHEN, CDR2 SYDVKM. V lost 4 bases and J 2 bases, leaving 15 bases between the germline ends. The CDR3 spans 15 residues. CDR3 amino acids: CASSSYRDTAYEQYF. The CDR3 DNA sequence: TGTGCCAGCAGTTCATACCGGGACACCGCCTACGAGCAGTACTTC.

V is TRBV19 and J is TRBJ2-1; D not certain. Germline V CDR1 and CDR2: LNHDA, SQIVND (reference sequence). V was pared by 3 bases and J by 4 bases, with 7 bases between. The CDR3 consists of 13 residues. The CDR3 coding sequence is TGTGCCAGTAGTATGCGAGGATACAATGAGCAGTTCTTC. It is translated as CASSMRGYNEQFF.

The chain couples TRBV5-1 to TRBJ2-1; D may be TRBD1 (6 bases). V was trimmed by 3 bases and J by 6 bases, leaving 7 bases between them. Germline assignment: CDR1 SGHRS and CDR2 YFSETQ. The CDR3 has 12 amino acids. The CDR3 coding sequence is TGCGCCAGCAGCTCGGACAGCAATGAGCAGTTCTTC. It codes for CASSSDSNEQFF.

The chain joins TRBV10-1 to TRBJ1-6; 7 nucleotides align to TRBD1. In germline, CDR1 is WNHNN, CDR2 SYGVQD (reference sequence). V gave up 5 bases and J gave up 5 bases; unmatched junction bases: 12. The CDR3 runs 17 residues. CDR3 amino acids: CASSYYRDRDHNSPLHF. The CDR3, as DNA: TGCGCCAGCAGTTACTACCGGGACAGAGACCATAATTCACCCCTCCACTTT.

V gene TRBV10-1 combines with J gene TRBJ2-7; 8 bases match TRBD2. The junction had 6 bases not matched to a gene; V was cut back by 0 bases and J by 5 bases. The CDR3 runs to 15 residues. CDR1 is WNHNN, CDR2 SYGVQD, per germline (reference sequence). Written as DNA, the CDR3 is TGCGCCAGCAGTGAGTCTAGCGGGGTCAGGGACGAGCAGTACTTC. Its protein is CASSESSGVRDEQYF.

V is TRBV15 and J is TRBJ1-5; D might be TRBD1 (5 bases). The CDR3 covers 16 residues. Germline V gene data show CDR1 as LNHNV and CDR2 as YYDKDF (reference sequence). Trimming removed 1 base from V and 1 base from J, with 11 bases in between. The CDR3 sequence: CATSRGGRRSNQPQHF. DNA for the CDR3: TGTGCCACCAGCAGAGGGGGGAGGCGAAGCAATCAGCCCCAGCATTTT.

J is TRBJ2-1 and V is TRBV5-6; 11 bases line up with TRBD1. J was trimmed by 7 bases and V by 3 bases; bases with no gene match: 6. CDR3 length equals 15 residues. Germline CDR1 is SGHDT and CDR2 is YYEEEE. In nucleotides, the CDR3 is TGTGCCAGCAGCTCGGGACAGGGGGGTCGGAATGAGCAGTTCTTC. Its protein is CASSSGQGGRNEQFF.

V usage is TRBV7-3 and J usage is TRBJ2-3; D remains unclear. The V gene's germline CDR1 is SGHTA and CDR2 FQGTGA. The CDR3 contains 15 residues. Trimming pared 5 bases from V and 0 bases from J, leaving 12 bases between. The chain's CDR3 is CASSPGATSTDTQYF. The CDR3 bases are TGTGCCAGCAGCCCGGGTGCCACTAGCACAGATACGCAGTATTTT.

This clone has a handful of counts. This chain connects TRBV9 to TRBJ1-1; no definite D call. The CDR3 extends over 13 amino acids. From germline, CDR1 is SGDLS and CDR2 YYNGEE. V was trimmed by 3 bases and J by 7 bases, leaving 13 bases between them. The DNA for the CDR3 is TGTGCCAGCAGCGCCAACAGAATAAGTGAAGCTTTCTTT. It translates to CASSANRISEAFF.

The V and J genes are TRBV30 and TRBJ2-3; the D is unclear. Germline CDR1 is GTSNPN and CDR2 is SVGIG (reference sequence). Trimming stripped 5 bases from V and 6 bases from J, with 12 bases between. The CDR3 is 12 amino acids. The CDR3 here is CAWDPSEDTQYF. DNA for the CDR3: TGTGCCTGGGATCCCTCGGAGGATACGCAGTATTTT.

The chain joins TRBV7-9 to TRBJ1-1; D gene uncertain. The V gene's germline CDR1 is SEHNR and CDR2 FQNEAQ (reference sequence). V lost 0 bases, J lost 0 bases, and 5 bases lay in between. This CDR3 comprises 14 residues. This CDR3 is CASSLAQLNTEAFF. CDR3 bases: TGTGCCAGCAGCTTAGCACAGCTGAACACTGAAGCTTTCTTT.

The chain carries TRBV15 and TRBJ1-4; TRBD1 is a possible D gene (6 bases). This CDR3 comprises 15 residues. CDR1 is LNHNV, CDR2 YYDKDF, per germline (reference sequence). V was trimmed by 3 bases and J by 5 bases, leaving 13 bases between them. As DNA, the CDR3 is TGTGCCACCAGCAGGGGGGATAGGGGGAATGAAAAACTGTTTTTT. This encodes CATSRGDRGNEKLFF.

The rearrangement joins TRBV29-1 to TRBJ1-2; TRBD1 aligns across 7 bases. The V segment lost 8 bases and the J segment 3 bases; nucleotides outside the gene matches: 9. CDR3 length: 13 amino acids. Germline assignment: CDR1 SQVTM and CDR2 ANQGSEA. This chain's CDR3 is CSSLRDSDYGYTF. The CDR3, as DNA: TGCAGCTCTCTTCGGGACAGTGACTATGGCTACACCTTC.

The chain employs TRBV6-1 and TRBJ1-6; 9 positions match TRBD1. Germline loops: CDR1 MNHNS, CDR2 SASEGT. There are 14 residues in the CDR3. V lost 6 bases, J lost 8 bases, and 5 bases stayed unmatched. CDR3 amino acids: CASRITGGDSPLHF. CDR3 sequence (DNA): TGTGCCAGCAGAATTACAGGGGGCGATTCACCCCTCCACTTT.